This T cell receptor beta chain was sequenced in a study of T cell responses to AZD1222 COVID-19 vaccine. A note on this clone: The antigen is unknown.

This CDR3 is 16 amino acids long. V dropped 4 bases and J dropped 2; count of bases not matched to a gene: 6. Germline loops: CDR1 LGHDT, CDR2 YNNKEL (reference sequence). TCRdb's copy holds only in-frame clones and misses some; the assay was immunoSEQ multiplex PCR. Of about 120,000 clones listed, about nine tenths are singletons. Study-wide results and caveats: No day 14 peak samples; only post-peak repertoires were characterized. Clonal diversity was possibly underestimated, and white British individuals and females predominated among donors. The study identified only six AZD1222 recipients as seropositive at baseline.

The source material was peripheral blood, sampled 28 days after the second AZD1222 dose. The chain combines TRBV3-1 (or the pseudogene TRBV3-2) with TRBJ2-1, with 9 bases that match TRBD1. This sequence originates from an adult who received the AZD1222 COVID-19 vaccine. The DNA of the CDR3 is TGTGCCAGCAGCCTCCCGGGACAGGGAACCTACAATGAGCAGTTCTTC. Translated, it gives CASSLPGQGTYNEQFF.